Listed below are T cell receptor beta chains from one sample, sequenced in a study of T cells in Graves' hyperthyroidism and ophthalmopathy. TCRdb fed the multiplex PCR reads into MiXCR, producing one record per CDR3 protein. The data show some 550,000 distinct CDR3 sequences, 15% to 20% seen once. The sequencing sample was made of blood. The source of these receptors is a woman aged 40 to 55 with Graves' ophthalmopathy. Both conserved end residues are part of each CDR3. A D gene is named only where the DNA matches it firmly. Clone size is shown for a subset of rows, as once, few, many or a class of expanded clone.

V: TRBV7-9
J: TRBJ2-5
size: .
D: TRBD1
length: 16
CDR3: CASSLGFGQVGETQYF
DNA: TGTGCCAGCAGCTTAGGATTCGGACAGGTCGGGGAGACCCAGTACTTC

V: TRBV4-1
J: TRBJ2-1
size: .
D: TRBD2
length: 17
CDR3: CASSRTTLGGTYNEQFF
DNA: TGCGCCAGCAGCCGAACGACTCTGGGAGGGACCTACAATGAGCAGTTCTTC

V: TRBV7-9
J: TRBJ1-1
size: many
D: .
length: 15
CDR3: CASSLEEGGNTEAFF
DNA: TGTGCCAGCAGCTTAGAGGAAGGGGGGAACACTGAAGCTTTCTTT

V: TRBV27
J: TRBJ2-1
size: few
D: .
length: 13
CDR3: CASNIWVVNEQFF
DNA: TGTGCCAGCAATATTTGGGTAGTCAATGAGCAGTTCTTC

V: TRBV6-4
J: TRBJ2-7
size: few
D: .
length: 13
CDR3: CASSQDPSGEQYF
DNA: TGTGCCAGCAGCCAGGACCCCTCGGGAGAGCAGTACTTC

V: TRBV2
J: TRBJ2-2
size: many
D: .
length: 17
CDR3: CASSEWGSPRGTGELFF
DNA: TGTGCCAGCAGTGAATGGGGGTCCCCGCGGGGCACCGGGGAGCTGTTTTTT

V: TRBV6-5
J: TRBJ2-2
size: few
D: .
length: 15
CDR3: CASSYSGGYTGELFF
DNA: TGTGCCAGCAGTTACTCGGGGGGCTACACCGGGGAGCTGTTTTTT

V: TRBV27
J: TRBJ2-7
size: many
D: TRBD2
length: 14
CDR3: CASSSGTSGYEQYF
DNA: TGTGCCAGCAGCTCTGGGACTAGCGGTTACGAGCAGTACTTC

V: TRBV7-9
J: TRBJ2-7
size: many
D: .
length: 14
CDR3: CASSPRTTAYEQYF
DNA: TGTGCCAGCAGCCCACGGACTACCGCCTACGAGCAGTACTTC

V: TRBV4-1
J: TRBJ2-1
size: few
D: TRBD2
length: 15
CDR3: CASRTRAGEYNEQFF
DNA: TGCGCCAGCAGGACTCGAGCGGGAGAGTACAATGAGCAGTTCTTC

V: TRBV3-1
J: TRBJ2-1
size: many
D: TRBD2
length: 16
CDR3: CASSPSGRISYNEQFF
DNA: TGTGCCAGCAGCCCGAGCGGGAGGATCTCCTACAATGAGCAGTTCTTC

V: TRBV20-1
J: TRBJ2-7
size: many
D: TRBD1
length: 15
CDR3: CSARDRGFGSYEQYF
DNA: TGCAGTGCTAGAGACAGGGGGTTTGGATCCTACGAGCAGTACTTC

V: TRBV6-1
J: TRBJ2-3
size: many
D: .
length: 15
CDR3: CASSSTGLGTDTQYF
DNA: TGTGCCAGCAGTTCCACTGGGTTAGGCACAGATACGCAGTATTTT

V: TRBV11-2
J: TRBJ2-5
size: many
D: .
length: 13
CDR3: CASSLELQETQYF
DNA: TGTGCCAGCAGCTTAGAACTCCAAGAGACCCAGTACTTC

V: TRBV2
J: TRBJ2-4
size: many
D: .
length: 14
CDR3: CASSLTGTKNIQYF
DNA: TGTGCCAGCAGTCTTACAGGGACCAAAAACATTCAGTACTTC

V: TRBV6-1
J: TRBJ2-2
size: .
D: .
length: 12
CDR3: CASHTRSSELFF
DNA: TGTGCCAGCCATACTAGGTCGTCGGAGCTGTTTTTT